The clone carrying this T cell receptor (beta chain) was recorded only once. The antigen is not known. V lost 4 bases, J lost 3 bases, and 14 bases lay in between. The CDR3 runs to 15 residues. In germline, CDR1 is SGHTA, CDR2 FQGNSA. Time point given: peripheral blood 6 weeks after treatment start. This entry is derived from a study of PD-L1 blockade in urothelial cancer. The overall study: Atezolizumab, begun by patients in the mid-2010s, was given at 1,200 mg intravenously every 3 weeks. The median number of T cells present in blood samples was roughly 130,000.

Study-level findings and limits: At the 3-week point, tumor-associated blood clones expanded more in durable-benefit patients.

Measured with immunoSEQ multiplex PCR; TCRdb has only the in-frame clones, and not every one. This table holds tens of thousands of clones, approximately 90% found once. This rearrangement joins TRBV7-2 to TRBJ2-3; perhaps TRBD2 as D (6 bases). The sequence was collected from a man aged 55 to 69 with urothelial cancer. This specimen was PBMCs, taken around atezolizumab (anti-PD-L1) treatment. CDR3 in amino acids: CASSYYGRETDTQYF. The CDR3 bases are TGTGCCAGCAGCTATTATGGGCGGGAAACAGATACGCAGTATTTT.